Listed below are T cell receptor beta chains from one sample, sequenced in a study of molecular identifiers for immune sequencing clone quantification. TCRdb fed the PCR reads into MiXCR, producing one record per CDR3 protein. The sample contains 85,000 to 100,000 distinct CDR3 sequences, approximately 24% of which appear only once. Sequencing was carried out using naive CD8+ T cells from blood, with Jurkat cell RNA spiked in. The receptors here all came from a human donor in good health. Some libraries in this study had Jurkat cell RNA spiked in. The CDR3 runs from the conserved cysteine through the conserved F or W. Fields, in order: D gene, V gene, clone size, J gene, CDR3 protein, CDR3 DNA. The D gene is left open where the match is weak. The size of a clone is reported for some rows only, either as once, few or many, or as a class for expanded clones.

TRBD1	TRBV4-3	many	TRBJ2-6	CASSQDGSTGVSGANVLTF	TGCGCCAGCAGCCAAGATGGGTCCACAGGGGTGTCCGGGGCCAACGTCCTGACTTTC
TRBD1	TRBV5-6	many	TRBJ2-7	CASSSGQGAHEQYF	TGTGCCAGCAGTTCCGGACAGGGGGCCCACGAGCAGTACTTC
TRBD1	TRBV29-1	many	TRBJ2-2	CSVELDRVHTGELFF	TGCAGCGTTGAATTAGACAGGGTACACACCGGGGAGCTGTTTTTT
.	TRBV2	many	TRBJ1-1	CASSESGGDTEAFF	TGTGCCAGCAGTGAATCGGGAGGAGACACTGAAGCTTTCTTT
TRBD1	TRBV27	few	TRBJ2-2	CASSSQGARNTGELFF	TGTGCCAGCAGTTCGCAGGGGGCGCGGAACACCGGGGAGCTGTTTTTT
.	TRBV25-1	many	TRBJ2-5	CASRSLRDSDFEETQYF	TGTGCCAGCAGAAGTTTGCGGGACTCGGATTTTGAAGAGACCCAGTACTTC
.	TRBV28	many	TRBJ2-3	CASSSRGWSTDTQYF	TGTGCCAGCAGTTCCAGGGGATGGTCCACAGATACGCAGTATTTT
TRBD2	TRBV5-1	.	TRBJ2-3	CAGSLEASGGYADTQYF	TGCGCCGGCAGCTTGGAGGCTAGCGGGGGATACGCAGATACGCAGTATTTT
TRBD1	TRBV7-9	many	TRBJ2-7	CASSPTGDYEQYF	TGTGCCAGCAGCCCCACAGGGGACTACGAGCAGTACTTC
TRBD2	TRBV10-1	many	TRBJ2-7	CASSETAGLATYEQYF	TGCGCCAGCAGTGAGACTGCGGGACTAGCGACTTACGAGCAGTACTTC
TRBD1	TRBV11-2	.	TRBJ2-1	CASSLGQGYNEQFF	TGTGCCAGCAGCCTGGGACAGGGATACAATGAGCAGTTCTTC
.	TRBV30	.	TRBJ2-1	CAWREKVGTPGNNEQFF	TGTGCCTGGAGGGAGAAGGTCGGGACACCAGGCAACAATGAGCAGTTCTTC
.	TRBV4-1	many	TRBJ1-5	CASSHLQGNQPQHF	TGCGCCAGCAGCCATTTACAGGGAAATCAGCCCCAGCATTTT
.	TRBV29-1	many	TRBJ1-5	CSPWAGALTQHF	TGCAGCCCTTGGGCAGGAGCCCTAACCCAGCATTTT
.	TRBV11-2	many	TRBJ2-3	CASSLIQGAEDTQYF	TGTGCCAGCAGCTTAATCCAGGGCGCTGAAGATACGCAGTATTTT
.	TRBV9	many	TRBJ2-2	CASSGTGELFF	TGTGCCAGCAGCGGAACCGGGGAGCTGTTTTTT
.	TRBV28	.	TRBJ2-7	CASSLSCEQYF	TGTGCCAGCAGTTTATCTTGCGAGCAGTACTTC
.	TRBV6-7	many	TRBJ1-1	CASSYSSHALHTEAFF	TGTGCCAGCAGTTACTCGTCCCACGCACTTCACACTGAAGCTTTCTTT